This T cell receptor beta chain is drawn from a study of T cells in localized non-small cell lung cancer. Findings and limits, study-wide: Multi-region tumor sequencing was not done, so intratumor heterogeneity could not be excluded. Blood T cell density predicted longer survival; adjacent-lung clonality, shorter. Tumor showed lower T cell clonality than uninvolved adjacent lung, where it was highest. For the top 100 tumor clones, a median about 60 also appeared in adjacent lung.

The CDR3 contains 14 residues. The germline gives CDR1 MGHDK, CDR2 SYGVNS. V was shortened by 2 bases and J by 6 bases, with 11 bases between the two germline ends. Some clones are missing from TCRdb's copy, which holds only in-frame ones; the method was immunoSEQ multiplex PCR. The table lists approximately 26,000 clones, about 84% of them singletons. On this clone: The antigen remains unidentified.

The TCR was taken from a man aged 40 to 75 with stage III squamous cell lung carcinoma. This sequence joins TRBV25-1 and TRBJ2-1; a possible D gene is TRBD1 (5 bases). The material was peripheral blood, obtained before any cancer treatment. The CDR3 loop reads CASSETGRINEQFF. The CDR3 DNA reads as TGTGCCAGCAGTGAAACAGGCCGAATCAATGAGCAGTTCTTC.